This T cell receptor (beta chain) was identified during a study of early T cells in non-severe SARS-CoV-2 infection. Study background: With bulk RNA from unsorted whole blood as input, sequencing yielded unpaired chains.

This clonotype was detected many times. This CDR3 region has 17 residues. In germline, CDR1 is MNHEY, CDR2 SVGAGI. Trimming took 6 bases from V and 3 from J, leaving 24 bases between them. Unique molecular identifiers tagged individual cDNA molecules. One entry per CDR3 protein results from TCRdb running MiXCR on the 5' RACE reads. In the table there are approximately 97,000 distinct CDR3 sequences, about 10% of which are singletons. The chain employs TRBV6-5 and TRBJ2-7, with D perhaps assigned TRBD1 or TRBD2 (5 bases each). Sequencing used whole blood, obtained at baseline. The clonotype comes from an adult who was a healthcare worker with PCR-confirmed SARS-CoV-2 infection or an uninfected control (not recorded which). The CDR3 DNA follows: TGTGCCAGCAGCTCCAGGCTTTTAGGGACGCGTCTCTACGAGCAGTACTTC. Protein: CASSSRLLGTRLYEQYF.